These 20 T cell receptor beta chains came from one sample sequenced in a study of blood T cell repertoires in COVID-19. Clones were read by immunoSEQ multiplex PCR, and TCRdb kept only the in-frame ones, dropping some. The sample has roughly 120,000 clones; approximately 79% are singletons. The sequenced material came from peripheral blood. These receptors all stem from a man aged 45-60 years with acute or convalescent COVID-19.

To note about this clone: Other DNA variants within this sample encode the same CDR3. The J gene is TRBJ1-1, the V gene TRBV12-3 or TRBV12-4, with D hard to call. The CDR3 contains 13 residues. Trimming removed 2 bases from V and 5 bases from J, with 9 bases in between. In nucleotides, the CDR3 is TGTGCCAGCAGTTTAACGGGTAGGACTGAAGCTTTCTTT. Translation: CASSLTGRTEAFF.

This sequence joins TRBV6-5 and TRBJ2-1; D perhaps matches TRBD2 (6 bases). From germline, CDR1 is MNHEY and CDR2 SVGAGI. V lost 4 bases to trimming and J lost 4 bases, with 11 bases between them. This CDR3 region has 14 residues. DNA of the CDR3: TGTGCCAGCAGTTCCGGGACTTATTACAATGAGCAGTTCTTC. It encodes CASSSGTYYNEQFF.

The V call is TRBV27, the J call TRBJ1-6; 7 bases are shared with TRBD1. J was trimmed by 2 bases and V by 7 bases; bases with no gene match: 5. This CDR3 comprises 15 residues. Per germline, CDR1 MNHEY and CDR2 SMNVEV (reference sequence). The CDR3 bases are TGTGCCAGCAATTCCGGGACAGCCTATAATTCACCCCTCCACTTT. Translation: CASNSGTAYNSPLHF.

The V gene is TRBV10-3, the J gene TRBJ1-1; no reliable D call. CDR3 length equals 13 residues. Germline V gene data show CDR1 as ENHRY and CDR2 as SYGVKD. Trimming cost V 8 bases and J 5 bases, with 15 bases left between them. For the CDR3, the DNA is TGTGCCATCTCGGGCGGGGAGGGAACTGAAGCTTTCTTT. Amino acids: CAISGGEGTEAFF.

The gene calls are TRBV5-1 and TRBJ1-1, with TRBD1 identical over 7 bases. The trim removed 4 bases at V and 6 bases at J, leaving 6 bases unmatched. Germline loops: CDR1 SGHRS, CDR2 YFSETQ. The length of the CDR3 is 13 residues. Written as DNA, the CDR3 is TGCGCCAGCAGCCTTACAGGGGCGCCTGAAGCTTTCTTT. It yields the protein CASSLTGAPEAFF.

This clone was observed a single time. V gene TRBV5-1 combines with J gene TRBJ2-2; TRBD2 is a possible D gene (5 bases). Germline CDR1 and CDR2: SGHRS and YFSETQ. The CDR3 spans 14 residues. Trimming stripped 4 bases from V and 4 bases from J, with 11 bases between. Here the CDR3 DNA reads TGCGCCAGCAGCCTGGGTCGGGGCACCGGGGAGCTGTTTTTT. Its protein is CASSLGRGTGELFF. Together with reference TRBV5-1 and TRBJ2-2, the CDR3 gives the full variable domain: KAGVTQTPRYLIKTRGQQVTLSCSPISGHRSVSWYQQTPGQGLQFLFEYFSETQRNKGNFPGRFSGRQFSNSRSEMNVSTLELGDSALYLCASSLGRGTGELFFGEGSRLTVL.

The chain has TRBV7-6 and TRBJ1-6, with D unresolved. Germline V CDR1 and CDR2: SGHVS, FNYEAQ. The length of the CDR3 is 15 residues. Trimming pared 1 base from V and 9 bases from J, leaving 13 bases between. CDR3 region: CASSLEYLAGSPLHF. In nucleotides, the CDR3 is TGTGCCAGCAGCTTAGAATATCTGGCGGGTTCACCCCTCCACTTT.

This chain connects TRBV30 to TRBJ1-1; D remains unclear. V lost 3 bases to trimming and J lost 10 bases, with 12 bases between them. The CDR3 contains 11 residues. Germline loops: CDR1 GTSNPN, CDR2 SVGIG (reference sequence). Written as DNA, the CDR3 is TGTGCCTGGAGATCCACGACAATAGCTTTCTTT. It specifies CAWRSTTIAFF.

Written as DNA, the CDR3 is TGTGCCAGCAGTGAACGGACAGGGGCTAATGAAAAACTGTTTTTT. Protein: CASSERTGANEKLFF. This chain uses TRBV25-1 with TRBJ1-4, with 9 bases that match TRBD1. V gave up 2 bases and J gave up 3 bases; unmatched junction bases: 1. The V gene's germline CDR1 is MGHDK and CDR2 SYGVNS. This CDR3 contains 15 residues. Together with reference TRBV25-1 and TRBJ1-4, the CDR3 gives the full variable domain: EADIYQTPRYLVIGTGKKITLECSQTMGHDKMYWYQQDPGMELHLIHYSYGVNSTEKGDLSSESTVSRIRTEHFPLTLESARPSHTSQYLCASSERTGANEKLFFGSGTQLSVL.

The chain recombines TRBV2 with TRBJ2-2; D not resolved. The CDR3 covers 13 residues. In germline, CDR1 is SNHLY, CDR2 FYNNEI. Trimming pared 2 bases from V and 8 bases from J, leaving 9 bases between. CDR3 loop: CASSEHTPGELFF. The CDR3, as DNA: TGTGCCAGCAGTGAACACACCCCTGGGGAGCTGTTTTTT. The full variable domain, completed using reference TRBV2 and TRBJ2-2, is EPEVTQTPSHQVTQMGQEVILRCVPISNHLYFYWYRQILGQKVEFLVSFYNNEISEKSEIFDDQFSVERPDGSNFTLKIRSTKLEDSAMYFCASSEHTPGELFFGEGSRLTVL.

On this clone: The sample carries other DNA sequences with the same CDR3. The V call is TRBV27, the J call TRBJ2-3, with TRBD2 as a possible D gene (5 bases). This CDR3 region has 15 residues. V was cut by 2 bases and J by 1 base, with 10 bases left in between. The germline gives CDR1 MNHEY, CDR2 SMNVEV (reference sequence). In nucleotides, the CDR3 is TGTGCCAGCAGTTTAGCGGGTTCGGGCACAGATACGCAGTATTTT. This gives the protein CASSLAGSGTDTQYF.

This clone occurred many times. CDR3 coding DNA: TGTGCCAGCAGTGTTCATGACAATGAGCAGTTCTTC. Translated, it gives CASSVHDNEQFF. V and J are TRBV2 and TRBJ2-1; D uncertain. CDR3 length equals 12 residues. The V gene lost 4 bases and the J gene lost 5 bases, with 6 bases spanning the gap. CDR1 is SNHLY, CDR2 FYNNEI, per germline.

The J gene is TRBJ2-7, the V gene TRBV27, with D perhaps matching TRBD2 (5 bases). CDR3 length: 14 residues. Per the germline V gene, CDR1 is MNHEY and CDR2 is SMNVEV (reference sequence). Trimming stripped 2 bases from V and 7 bases from J, with 15 bases between. The CDR3 bases are TGTGCCAGCAGTTTAGGGTACCAGCCGGGGGAGCAGTACTTC. The encoded protein is CASSLGYQPGEQYF.

V gene TRBV29-1 combines with J gene TRBJ2-4, with TRBD2 matching 8 bases. With V trimmed by 7 bases and J by 2 bases, 13 bases remained unmatched. CDR3 length: 16 amino acids. Germline CDR1 SQVTM, CDR2 ANQGSEA. This CDR3 is CSAARWISGTKNIQYF. The CDR3 nucleotides read TGCAGCGCTGCCCGGTGGATTAGCGGGACCAAAAACATTCAGTACTTC. Complete variable domain (other parts from reference TRBV29-1 and TRBJ2-4): SAVISQKPSRDICQRGTSLTIQCQVDSQVTMMFWYRQQPGQSLTLIATANQGSEATYESGFVIDKFPISRPNLTFSTLTVSNMSPEDSSIYLCSAARWISGTKNIQYFGAGTRLSVL.

The rearrangement links TRBV5-1 to TRBJ1-5; 10 bases agree with TRBD1. Germline CDR1 reads SGHRS; CDR2 reads YFSETQ. Losses at the gene ends were 0 bases for V and 5 bases for J; bases not matched to a gene: 2. This CDR3 is 15 amino acids long. The CDR3 DNA sequence: TGCGCCAGCAGCTTGGGACAGGGGGCCGATCAGCCCCAGCATTTT. Its translation is CASSLGQGADQPQHF.

The gene calls are TRBV28 and TRBJ1-4; unclear D gene. The germline V and J ends were trimmed by 8 bases and 6 bases, with 7 bases remaining between them. The germline gives CDR1 MDHEN, CDR2 SYDVKM. The CDR3 is made up of 11 amino acids. The CDR3 coding sequence is TGTGCCAGCGTCTCAGATGAAAAACTGTTTTTT. This gives the protein CASVSDEKLFF. The whole variable domain, remainder taken from reference TRBV28 and TRBJ1-4, is DVKVTQSSRYLVKRTGEKVFLECVQDMDHENMFWYRQDPGLGLRLIYFSYDVKMKEKGDIPEGYSVSREKKERFSLILESASTNQTSMYLCASVSDEKLFFGSGTQLSVL.

J is TRBJ1-5 and V is TRBV4-1, with a possible D match to TRBD1 (5 bases). The CDR3 sequence is 15 residues long. Germline V lookup: CDR1 MGHRA, CDR2 YSYEKL. The ends were cut back, 0 bases at V and 2 bases at J, with 8 bases in the middle. The CDR3 protein is CASSQDGGGNQPQHF. For the CDR3, the DNA is TGCGCCAGCAGCCAAGATGGAGGGGGCAATCAGCCCCAGCATTTT.

This chain links TRBV21-1 with TRBJ1-2. TRBV21-1 is a recognized pseudogene. This CDR3 spans 16 amino acids. CDR3 bases: TGTGCCAGCAGCAAACACTGGCGGGCACACCGCTATGGCTACACCTTC. Its protein is CASSKHWRAHRYGYTF.

The genes are TRBV7-9 and TRBJ1-1; weak D call: TRBD1 (6 bases). The ends were cut back, 5 bases at V and 1 base at J, with 14 bases in the middle. Germline V gene lookup returns CDR1 SEHNR and CDR2 FQNEAQ (reference sequence). CDR3 size: 15 residues. Here the CDR3 DNA reads TGTGCCAGCAGCCTACGACGGACAGCGAACACTGAAGCTTTCTTT. Protein product: CASSLRRTANTEAFF.

The V call is TRBV19, the J call TRBJ2-1; 7 bases agree with TRBD2. Germline V gene lookup returns CDR1 LNHDA and CDR2 SQIVND (reference sequence). CDR3 length: 15 residues. The V and J ends lost 4 bases and 2 bases, in that order; junction bases with no gene match: 5. CDR3 in DNA: TGTGCCAGTAGTACCCCGGGACTAACCTACAATGAGCAGTTCTTC. Protein: CASSTPGLTYNEQFF.